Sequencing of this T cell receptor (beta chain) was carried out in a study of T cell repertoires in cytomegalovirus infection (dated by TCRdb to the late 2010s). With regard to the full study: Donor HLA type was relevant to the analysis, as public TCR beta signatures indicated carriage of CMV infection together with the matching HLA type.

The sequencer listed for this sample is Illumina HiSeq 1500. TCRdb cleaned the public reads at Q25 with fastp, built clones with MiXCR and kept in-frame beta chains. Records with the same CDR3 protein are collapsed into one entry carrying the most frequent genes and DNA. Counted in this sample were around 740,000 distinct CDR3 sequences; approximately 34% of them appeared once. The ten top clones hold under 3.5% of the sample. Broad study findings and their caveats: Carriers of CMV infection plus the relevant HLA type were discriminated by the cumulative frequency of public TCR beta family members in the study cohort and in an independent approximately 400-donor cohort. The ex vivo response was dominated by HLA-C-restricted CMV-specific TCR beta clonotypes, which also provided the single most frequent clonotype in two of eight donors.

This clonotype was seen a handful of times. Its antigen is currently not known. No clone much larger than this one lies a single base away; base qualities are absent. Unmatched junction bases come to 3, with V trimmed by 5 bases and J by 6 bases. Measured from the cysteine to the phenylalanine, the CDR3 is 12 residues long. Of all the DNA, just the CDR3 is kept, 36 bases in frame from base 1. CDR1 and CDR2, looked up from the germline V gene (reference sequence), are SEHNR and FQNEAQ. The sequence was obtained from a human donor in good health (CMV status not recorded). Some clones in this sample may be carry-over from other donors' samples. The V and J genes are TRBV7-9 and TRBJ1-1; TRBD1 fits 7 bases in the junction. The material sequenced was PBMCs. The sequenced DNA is TGTGCCAGCAGCGTGGGGACAGCTGAAGCTTTCTTT. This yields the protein CASSVGTAEAFF.